Listed below are T cell receptor beta chains from one sample, sequenced in a study of fetal regulatory T cell absence and autoimmunity. TCRdb's copy holds only in-frame clones and misses some; the assay was immunoSEQ multiplex PCR. The sample has just over 45,000 clones; 70% to 85% are singletons. The source material was cord blood. Source of these receptors: a newborn boy with IPEX syndrome. Each CDR3 is given with its conserved first and last residue. Fields, in order: J gene, D gene, CDR3 length, clone size, V gene, CDR3 DNA, CDR3 protein. A D gene is named only where the DNA matches it firmly. Only some rows state a clone size, as once, few, many or a class for expanded clones.

TRBJ1-4 | . | 14 | . | TRBV18 | TGTGCCAGCTCACCCCGAGGGGCGGGTGAAAAACTGTTTTTT | CASSPRGAGEKLFF
TRBJ2-1 | TRBD1 | 16 | . | TRBV5-6 | TGTGCCAGCAGCTCAGGGGGCGGGTTCTCCTACAATGAGCAGTTCTTC | CASSSGGGFSYNEQFF
TRBJ2-1 | . | 14 | . | TRBV30 | TGTGCCTGGGGGGACTCCTACTCCTACAATGAGCAGTTCTTC | CAWGDSYSYNEQFF
TRBJ2-1 | TRBD2 | 15 | . | TRBV9 | TGTGCCAGCAGCGTACTAGCGGGAAGAAACAATGAGCAGTTCTTC | CASSVLAGRNNEQFF
TRBJ2-1 | TRBD2 | 18 | . | TRBV11-2 | TGTGCCAGCAGCTTACCCTTGGTCCCTAGCGGGCCCTACAATGAGCAGTTCTTC | CASSLPLVPSGPYNEQFF
TRBJ2-7 | . | 14 | . | TRBV6-5 | TGTGCCAGCAAACAGGTCTTGAGCTCCTACGAGCAGTACTTC | CASKQVLSSYEQYF
TRBJ2-5 | . | 13 | . | TRBV19 | TGTGCCAGTAGTATGAGACCTCTGGAGACCCAGTACTTC | CASSMRPLETQYF
TRBJ1-3 | . | 16 | . | TRBV10-3 | TGTGCCATCAGTGATCTGAGGGGAAAATCTGGAAACACCATATATTTT | CAISDLRGKSGNTIYF
TRBJ2-1 | TRBD2 | 16 | . | TRBV5-1 | TGCGCCAGCAGCCCCATCAGCGGGGGGGATTTCAATGAGCAGTTCTTC | CASSPISGGDFNEQFF
TRBJ2-5 | TRBD2 | 16 | . | TRBV10-3 | TGTGCCATCAGTGATTCGGGACTAGCGTCCCAAGAGACCCAGTACTTC | CAISDSGLASQETQYF
TRBJ2-5 | . | 14 | . | TRBV4-1 | TGCGCCAGCAGCCAGACCAGTGGGCAAGAGACCCAGTACTTC | CASSQTSGQETQYF
TRBJ1-1 | TRBD1 | 14 | once | TRBV6-5 | TGTGCCAGCAGTTACTCGTTCCGGGACAGGGAAGCTTTCTTT | CASSYSFRDREAFF
TRBJ2-1 | . | 11 | . | TRBV5-1 | TGCGCCAGCAGCTTGTACAATGAGCAGTTCTTC | CASSLYNEQFF
TRBJ2-7 | . | 15 | . | TRBV5-1 | TGCGCCAGCAGCTTGGACGCGTCGGCGGACTACGAGCAGTACTTC | CASSLDASADYEQYF
TRBJ1-1 | . | 14 | . | TRBV4-2 | TGTGCCAGCAGCCAACCACAGAAGGGCACTGAAGCTTTCTTT | CASSQPQKGTEAFF
TRBJ2-7 | TRBD2 | 15 | . | TRBV7-9 | TGTGCCAGCAGCTTCGGACTAGCCGTTTACTACGAGCAGTACTTC | CASSFGLAVYYEQYF
TRBJ1-1 | . | 13 | few | TRBV10-3 | TGTGCCATCAGTGAATCGGGGAGCACTGAAGCTTTCTTT | CAISESGSTEAFF
TRBJ2-7 | TRBD1 | 12 | . | TRBV27 | TGTGCCAGCCGACAGGGGACCCACGAGCAGTACTTC | CASRQGTHEQYF
TRBJ2-5 | . | 16 | . | TRBV6-4 | TGTGCCAGCAGTGACCCCGGGCTAAGGCCCCAAGAGACCCAGTACTTC | CASSDPGLRPQETQYF
TRBJ1-1 | . | 11 | . | TRBV6-1 | TGCGCCAGCAGACCGGGCACTGAAGCTTTCTTT | CASRPGTEAFF
TRBJ2-2 | . | 15 | . | TRBV19 | TGTGCCAGTAGTTGGGGGGAGGTGGGCACCGGGGAGCTGTTTTTT | CASSWGEVGTGELFF
TRBJ2-3 | TRBD2 | 15 | . | TRBV11-3 | TGTGCCAGCAAGAGCGGGGGGGAGACTACAGATACGCAGTATTTT | CASKSGGETTDTQYF
TRBJ2-5 | . | 12 | . | TRBV10-3 | TGTGCCATCAGTGAATTCAGGGAGACCCAGTACTTC | CAISEFRETQYF
TRBJ2-5 | . | 13 | . | TRBV5-5 | TGTGCCAGCAGCTTGTGGGACTCCGGGGACCAGTACTTC | CASSLWDSGDQYF
TRBJ2-7 | TRBD1 | 13 | . | TRBV6-6 | TGTGCCAGCAGTTACACGGACAGGTACGAGCAGTACTTC | CASSYTDRYEQYF
TRBJ2-2 | TRBD1 | 16 | once | TRBV27 | TGTGCCAGCAGTTTCCTGCAAAACAGGGGGGCCGGGGAGCTGTTTTTT | CASSFLQNRGAGELFF
TRBJ1-2 | . | 15 | . | TRBV21-1 | TGTGCCAGCAGCAAAGGACAGGGGAGGGGTTATGGCTACACCTTC | CASSKGQGRGYGYTF
TRBJ1-2 | . | 13 | . | TRBV14 | TGTGCCAGCAGCCTCGGGACCGACTATGGCTACACCTTC | CASSLGTDYGYTF
TRBJ2-1 | TRBD2 | 15 | . | TRBV30 | TGTGCCTGGAGTACAGGACTAGCGGGAGGCAATGAGCAGTTCTTC | CAWSTGLAGGNEQFF
TRBJ2-3 | . | 15 | . | TRBV19 | TGTGCCAGTAGCCGTACTAGTATTCGCACAGATACGCAGTATTTT | CASSRTSIRTDTQYF
TRBJ2-1 | TRBD2 | 18 | . | TRBV10-3 | TGTGCCATCAGTGAGTCAAGGACCGGACTAGCGGGGGAGGGGGAGCAGTTCTTC | CAISESRTGLAGEGEQFF
TRBJ2-5 | TRBD2 | 15 | once | TRBV7-9 | TGTGCCAGCAGCGGAACTAGCGACCCGCAAGAGACCCAGTACTTC | CASSGTSDPQETQYF
TRBJ2-2 | . | 14 | . | TRBV27 | TGTGCCAGCAGTTTAAGAACTAACACCGGGGAGCTGTTTTTT | CASSLRTNTGELFF
TRBJ2-7 | TRBD1 | 14 | . | TRBV7-9 | TGTGCCAGCAGCTTATTAGACAGGGGAAGGGAGCAGTACTTC | CASSLLDRGREQYF
TRBJ1-5 | . | 16 | . | TRBV4-1 | TGCGCCAGCAGCCAAGACAGGGAATATAGCAATCAGCCCCAGCATTTT | CASSQDREYSNQPQHF
TRBJ2-2 | . | 16 | . | TRBV4-2 | TGTGCCAGCAGCCAAGACCGGGGATCTGACACCGGGGAGCTGTTTTTT | CASSQDRGSDTGELFF
TRBJ2-7 | TRBD2 | 19 | . | TRBV5-1 | TGCGCCAGCAGCTTGAATAGTCCACTAGCGGGAGTTGCGGCCTACGAGCAGTACTTC | CASSLNSPLAGVAAYEQYF
TRBJ1-2 | . | 15 | once | TRBV4-3 | TGCGCCAGCAGCCAAGAAGAGTTAGATAACTATGGCTACACCTTC | CASSQEELDNYGYTF
TRBJ2-7 | TRBD2 | 22 | once | TRBV4-1 | TGCGCCAGCAGCCCGAGGGGACAGGGCCCTGGACTAGCGGGAGGGGGGCTTTACGAGCAGTACTTC | CASSPRGQGPGLAGGGLYEQYF
TRBJ2-2 | . | 17 | . | TRBV7-2 | TGTGCCAGCAGCTTAGCAGGTAGCGCCGCGAACACCGGGGAGCTGTTTTTT | CASSLAGSAANTGELFF
TRBJ2-2 | TRBD2 | 20 | once | TRBV27 | TGTGCCAGCAGTTTCCCCGATCGGGAGGTCCCTTTCGCGAACACCGGGGAGCTGTTTTTT | CASSFPDREVPFANTGELFF
TRBJ2-3 | TRBD2 | 15 | . | TRBV5-4 | TGTGCCAGCAGCTTCGGACTAGCGGGCACAGATACGCAGTATTTT | CASSFGLAGTDTQYF
TRBJ1-6 | . | 14 | . | TRBV25-1 | TGTGCCAGCAGTGGTGGAAGGGGAGAATCACCCCTCCACTTT | CASSGGRGESPLHF
TRBJ2-7 | . | 15 | . | TRBV15 | TGTGCCACCAGCAGAGAACGACTAGACAGCTACGAGCAGTACTTC | CATSRERLDSYEQYF
TRBJ2-1 | TRBD2 | 14 | once | TRBV6-6 | TGTGCCAGCAGTTCCCTAGCGGGAGTAGCTGAGCAGTTCTTC | CASSSLAGVAEQFF
TRBJ1-1 | TRBD1 | 18 | . | TRBV7-2 | TGTGCCAGCAGCTTAGTAGGCCCGGGACAGGGCTTTTACACTGAAGCTTTCTTT | CASSLVGPGQGFYTEAFF
TRBJ2-3 | TRBD2 | 17 | . | TRBV10-3 | TGTGCCATCAGTGAGTCGAAGTGGCGGGGGAGCACAGATACGCAGTATTTT | CAISESKWRGSTDTQYF
TRBJ1-2 | . | 15 | few | TRBV4-1 | TGCGCCAGCAGCCAAGATGGGGCGGAAGGCTATGGCTACACCTTC | CASSQDGAEGYGYTF
TRBJ1-1 | . | 13 | . | TRBV15 | TGTGCCACCAGCAGAGTCTTCGACAGTGAAGCTTTCTTT | CATSRVFDSEAFF
TRBJ2-7 | TRBD2 | 15 | few | TRBV5-1 | TGCGCCAGCGGAATACTAGCGGGAGGGCCAGACGAGCAGTACTTC | CASGILAGGPDEQYF
TRBJ1-5 | . | 17 | . | TRBV7-8 | TGTGCCAGCAGCTTGCGGTTCGGCGGGGGCGGAAATCAGCCCCAGCATTTT | CASSLRFGGGGNQPQHF
TRBJ1-4 | . | 12 | . | TRBV10-3 | TGTGCCATCAGTGGACATAATGAAAAACTGTTTTTT | CAISGHNEKLFF
TRBJ2-7 | TRBD2 | 13 | . | TRBV6-1 | TGTGCCAGCAGTGTGAGCGGGAGCTACGAGCAGTACTTC | CASSVSGSYEQYF
TRBJ2-7 | . | 13 | . | TRBV5-5 | TGTGCCAGCAGCTTTTGGGGGGCAGGGGAGCAGTACTTC | CASSFWGAGEQYF
TRBJ1-2 | . | 17 | . | TRBV4-3 | TGCGCCAGCAGCCAAGTCCGCGGGACAAGGGCGCTCTATGGCTACACCTTC | CASSQVRGTRALYGYTF